The sequence of this T cell receptor beta chain was determined in a study of cytomegalovirus exposure and HLA in healthy donors. Study summary: A preliminary data release comprised 80 million or so unique TCRs obtained from HLA-typed donors.

It was with 60 Vbeta and 13 Jbeta primers that the PCR ran. Sequenced by immunoSEQ multiplex PCR; TCRdb stores in-frame clones only, minus some. The sample comprises about 170,000 clones, about 80% of which are singletons, and roughly 1.4% rests with the top ten. The TCR sequence derives from a woman under 40 in good health and CMV-seropositive. The material sequenced was PBMCs.

The CDR3 protein is CASSVPQGPLFYNEQFF. CDR3 nucleotide sequence: TGTGCCAGCAGCGTACCCCAGGGGCCCCTATTCTACAATGAGCAGTTCTTC. This sequence joins TRBV9 and TRBJ2-1, with D tentatively TRBD1 (6 bases). Trimming left V 1 base short and J 3 bases short, with 17 bases between. The V gene's germline CDR1 is SGDLS and CDR2 YYNGEE. CDR3 size: 17 residues.